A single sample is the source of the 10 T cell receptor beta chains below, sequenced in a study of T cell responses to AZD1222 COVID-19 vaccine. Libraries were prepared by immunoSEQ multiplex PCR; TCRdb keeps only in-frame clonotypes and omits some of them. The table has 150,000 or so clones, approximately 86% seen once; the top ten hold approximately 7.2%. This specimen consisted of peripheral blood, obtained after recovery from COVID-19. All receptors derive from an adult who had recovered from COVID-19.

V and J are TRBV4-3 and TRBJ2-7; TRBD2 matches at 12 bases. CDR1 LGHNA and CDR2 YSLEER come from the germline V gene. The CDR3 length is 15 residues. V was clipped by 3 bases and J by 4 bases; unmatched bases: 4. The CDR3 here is CASSQTSGGVYEQYF. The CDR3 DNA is TGCGCCAGCAGCCAGACTAGCGGGGGAGTTTACGAGCAGTACTTC.

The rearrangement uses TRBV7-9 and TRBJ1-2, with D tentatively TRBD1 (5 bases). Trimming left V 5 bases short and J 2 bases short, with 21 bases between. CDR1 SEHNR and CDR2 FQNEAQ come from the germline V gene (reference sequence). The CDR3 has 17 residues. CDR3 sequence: CASSLGLNIAENYGYTF. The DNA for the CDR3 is TGTGCCAGCAGCCTGGGACTAAATATAGCCGAAAACTATGGCTACACCTTC.

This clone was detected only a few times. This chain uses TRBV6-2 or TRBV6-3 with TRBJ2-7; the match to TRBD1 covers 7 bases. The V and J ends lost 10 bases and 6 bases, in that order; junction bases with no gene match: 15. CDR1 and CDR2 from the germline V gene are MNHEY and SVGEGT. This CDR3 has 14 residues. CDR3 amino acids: CATSQGGSYGEQYF. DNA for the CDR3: TGTGCCACCAGCCAAGGGGGCTCTTACGGCGAGCAGTACTTC.

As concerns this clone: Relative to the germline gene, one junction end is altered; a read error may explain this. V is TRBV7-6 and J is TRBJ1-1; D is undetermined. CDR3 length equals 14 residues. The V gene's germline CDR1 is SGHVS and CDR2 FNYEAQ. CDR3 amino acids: CASTLGLMNTEAFF. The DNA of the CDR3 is TGTGCCAGCACCTTAGGGCTGATGAACACTGAAGCTTTCTTT.

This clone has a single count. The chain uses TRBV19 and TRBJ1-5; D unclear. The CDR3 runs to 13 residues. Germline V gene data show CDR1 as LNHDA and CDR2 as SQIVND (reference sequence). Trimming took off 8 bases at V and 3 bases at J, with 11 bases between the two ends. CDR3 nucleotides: TGTGCCAGTCGAGTAGCGATCAATCAGCCCCAGCATTTT. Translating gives CASRVAINQPQHF.

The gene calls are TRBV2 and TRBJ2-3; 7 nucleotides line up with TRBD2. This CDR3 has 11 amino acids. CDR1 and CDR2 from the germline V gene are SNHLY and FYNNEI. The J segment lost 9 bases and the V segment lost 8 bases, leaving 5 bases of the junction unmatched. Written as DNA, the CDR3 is TGTGCCAGCGGGGAGGGGTACACGCAGTATTTT. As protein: CASGEGYTQYF.

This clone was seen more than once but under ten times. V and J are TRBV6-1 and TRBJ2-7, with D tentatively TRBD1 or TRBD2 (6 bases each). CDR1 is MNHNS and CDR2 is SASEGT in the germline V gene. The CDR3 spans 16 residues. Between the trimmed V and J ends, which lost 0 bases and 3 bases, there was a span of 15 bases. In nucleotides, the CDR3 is TGTGCCAGCAGTGAAGCGGTAGGGGGGCATGGCTACGAGCAGTACTTC. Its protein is CASSEAVGGHGYEQYF.

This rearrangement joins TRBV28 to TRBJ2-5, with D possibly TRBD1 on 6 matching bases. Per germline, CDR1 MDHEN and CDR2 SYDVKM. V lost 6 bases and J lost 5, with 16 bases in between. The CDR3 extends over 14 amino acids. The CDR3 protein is CASSIISGEETQYF. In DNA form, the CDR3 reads TGTGCCAGCAGCATTATCTCAGGGGAGGAGACCCAGTACTTC.

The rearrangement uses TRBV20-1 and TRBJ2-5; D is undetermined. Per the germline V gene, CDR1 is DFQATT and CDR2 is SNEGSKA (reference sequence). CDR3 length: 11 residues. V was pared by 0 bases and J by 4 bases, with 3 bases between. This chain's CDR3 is CSARDPETQYF. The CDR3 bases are TGCAGTGCTAGAGATCCAGAGACCCAGTACTTC.

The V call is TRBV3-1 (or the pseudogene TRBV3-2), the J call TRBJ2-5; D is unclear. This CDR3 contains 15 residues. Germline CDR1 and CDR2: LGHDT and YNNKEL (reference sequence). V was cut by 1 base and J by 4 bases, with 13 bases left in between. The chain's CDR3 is CASSQGRQRSETQYF. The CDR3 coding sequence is TGTGCCAGCAGCCAAGGCAGGCAGCGATCAGAGACCCAGTACTTC.